This T cell receptor (beta chain) was observed in a study of Graves' ophthalmopathy and Graves' hyperthyroidism. Study conclusions and caveats: Discriminating ophthalmopathy from stable hyperthyroidism, a 13-signature model attained a sensitivity of about 88% and a specificity of almost 83%. Blood also held most thyroid clonotypes expanded above 0.001 frequency. Both a 70.59% sensitivity and an approximately 76% specificity characterized the model's predictions of ophthalmopathy progression.

This clonotype has at least ten counts. Its specificity is not known. Exclusion applied to patients with other autoimmune diseases, uncontrolled infections, pregnancy or lactation. The V end was cut by 5 bases, the J end by 6 bases, with 17 bases between. The CDR3 runs 14 residues. TCR beta CDR3 regions were amplified from RNA transcripts. In the first round, RT-PCR was carried out with HTBI primers, and a multiplex PCR formed the second round. In TCRdb, the multiplex PCR reads were re-called with MiXCR into one record per CDR3 protein. The sample includes about 620,000 distinct CDR3 sequences, roughly 20% of them seen just once.

The rearrangement links TRBV12-3 or TRBV12-4 to TRBJ2-7; D unclear. The receptor comes from a woman younger than 35 with stable Graves' hyperthyroidism. Some clones in this sample may be carry-over from other donors' samples. Source material: peripheral blood. The CDR3 sequence is CASSQDPAIPEQYF. CDR3 nucleotide sequence: TGTGCCAGCAGTCAAGACCCGGCAATCCCCGAGCAGTACTTC.